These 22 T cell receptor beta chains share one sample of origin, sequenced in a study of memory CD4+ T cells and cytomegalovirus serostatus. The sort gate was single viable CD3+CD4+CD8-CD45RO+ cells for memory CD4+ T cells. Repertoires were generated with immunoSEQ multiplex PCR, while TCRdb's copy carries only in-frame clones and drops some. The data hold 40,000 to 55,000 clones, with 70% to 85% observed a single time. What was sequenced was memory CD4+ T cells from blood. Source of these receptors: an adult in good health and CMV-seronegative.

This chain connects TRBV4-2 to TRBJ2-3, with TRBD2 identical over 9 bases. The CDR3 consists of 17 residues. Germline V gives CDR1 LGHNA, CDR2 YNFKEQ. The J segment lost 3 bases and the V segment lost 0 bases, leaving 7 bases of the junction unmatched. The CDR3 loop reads CASSQEPSGVGTDTQYF. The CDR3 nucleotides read TGTGCCAGCAGCCAAGAACCTAGCGGGGTAGGAACAGATACGCAGTATTTT.

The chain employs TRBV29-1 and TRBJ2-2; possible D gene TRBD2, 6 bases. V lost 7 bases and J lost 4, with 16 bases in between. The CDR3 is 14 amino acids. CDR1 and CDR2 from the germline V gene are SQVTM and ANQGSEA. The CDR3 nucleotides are TGCAGCGCATTACTAGCTGCCGTCACCGGGGAGCTGTTTTTT. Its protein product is CSALLAAVTGELFF.

The CDR3 DNA sequence: TGTGCCAGCAGCCCCTCCCAAAGATGGCGGGGGGACTCAAATGAGCAGTTCTTC. Amino acids: CASSPSQRWRGDSNEQFF. The chain has TRBV9 and TRBJ2-1; TRBD2 matches at 8 bases. The CDR3 spans 18 residues. Germline trimming cut 4 bases from V and 7 bases from J; bases unmatched to any gene: 19. Germline loops: CDR1 SGDLS, CDR2 YYNGEE.

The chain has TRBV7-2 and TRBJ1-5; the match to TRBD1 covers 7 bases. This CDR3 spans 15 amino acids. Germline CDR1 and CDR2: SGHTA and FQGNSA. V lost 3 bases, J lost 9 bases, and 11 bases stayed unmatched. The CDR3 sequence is CASSLGQGRGRPQHF. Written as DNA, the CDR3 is TGTGCCAGCAGCTTGGGCCAGGGAAGGGGGCGGCCCCAGCATTTT.

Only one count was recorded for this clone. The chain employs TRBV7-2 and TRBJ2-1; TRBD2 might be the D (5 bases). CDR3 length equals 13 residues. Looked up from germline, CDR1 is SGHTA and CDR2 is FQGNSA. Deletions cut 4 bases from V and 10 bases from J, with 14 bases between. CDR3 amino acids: CASSSPGGGEQFF. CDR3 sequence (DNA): TGTGCCAGCAGCTCCCCCGGAGGCGGGGAGCAGTTCTTC.

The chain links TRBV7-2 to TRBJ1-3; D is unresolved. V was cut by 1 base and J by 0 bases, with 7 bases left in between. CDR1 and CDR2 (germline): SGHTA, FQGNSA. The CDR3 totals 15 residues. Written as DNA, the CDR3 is TGTGCCAGCAGCTTAGGGCACGGCTCTGGAAACACCATATATTTT. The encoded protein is CASSLGHGSGNTIYF.

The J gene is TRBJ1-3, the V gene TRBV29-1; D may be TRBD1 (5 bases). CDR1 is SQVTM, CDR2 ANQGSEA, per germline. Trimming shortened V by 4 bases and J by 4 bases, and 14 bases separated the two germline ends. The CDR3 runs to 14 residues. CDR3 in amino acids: CSVGRGPPGNTIYF. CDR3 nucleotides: TGCAGCGTTGGCCGGGGCCCTCCGGGAAACACCATATATTTT. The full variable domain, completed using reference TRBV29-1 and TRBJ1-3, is SAVISQKPSRDICQRGTSLTIQCQVDSQVTMMFWYRQQPGQSLTLIATANQGSEATYESGFVIDKFPISRPNLTFSTLTVSNMSPEDSSIYLCSVGRGPPGNTIYFGEGSWLTVV.

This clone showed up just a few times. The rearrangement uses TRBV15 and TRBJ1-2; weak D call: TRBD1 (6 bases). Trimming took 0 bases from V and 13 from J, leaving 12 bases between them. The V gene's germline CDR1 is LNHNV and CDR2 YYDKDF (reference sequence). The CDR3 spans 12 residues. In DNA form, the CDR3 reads TGTGCCACCAGCAGAGATGTCGGGGGCCCCACCTTC. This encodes CATSRDVGGPTF.

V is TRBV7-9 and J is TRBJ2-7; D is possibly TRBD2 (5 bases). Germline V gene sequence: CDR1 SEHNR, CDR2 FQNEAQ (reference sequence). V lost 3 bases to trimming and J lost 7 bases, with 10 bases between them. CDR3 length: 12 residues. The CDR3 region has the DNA TGTGCCAGCAGCTTCGGACGGGAAGAGCAGTACTTC. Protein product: CASSFGREEQYF.

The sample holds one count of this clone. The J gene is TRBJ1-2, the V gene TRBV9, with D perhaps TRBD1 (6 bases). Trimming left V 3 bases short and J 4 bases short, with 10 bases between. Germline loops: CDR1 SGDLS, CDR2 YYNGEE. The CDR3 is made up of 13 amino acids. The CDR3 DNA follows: TGTGCCAGCAGCGCACAGGGTGCCTATGGCTACACCTTC. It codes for CASSAQGAYGYTF. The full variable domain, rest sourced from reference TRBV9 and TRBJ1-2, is DSGVTQTPKHLITATGQRVTLRCSPRSGDLSVYWYQQSLDQGLQFLIQYYNGEERAKGNILERFSAQQFPDLHSELNLSSLELGDSALYFCASSAQGAYGYTFGSGTRLTVV.

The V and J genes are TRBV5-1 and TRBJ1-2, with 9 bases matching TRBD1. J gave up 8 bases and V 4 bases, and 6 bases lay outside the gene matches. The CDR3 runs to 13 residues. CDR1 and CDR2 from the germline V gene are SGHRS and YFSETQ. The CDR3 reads CASSTTGGEGYTF. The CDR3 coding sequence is TGCGCCAGCAGCACAACAGGGGGCGAGGGCTACACCTTC.

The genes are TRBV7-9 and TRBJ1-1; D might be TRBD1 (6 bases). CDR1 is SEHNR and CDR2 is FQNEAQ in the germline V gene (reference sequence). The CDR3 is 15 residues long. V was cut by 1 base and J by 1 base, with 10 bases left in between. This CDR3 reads CASSLVVGQNTEAFF. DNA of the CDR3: TGTGCCAGCAGCTTAGTAGTGGGACAGAACACTGAAGCTTTCTTT. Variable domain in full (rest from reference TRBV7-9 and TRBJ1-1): DTGVSQNPRHKITKRGQNVTFRCDPISEHNRLYWYRQTLGQGPEFLTYFQNEAQLEKSRLLSDRFSAERPKGSFSTLEIQRTEQGDSAMYLCASSLVVGQNTEAFFGQGTRLTVV.

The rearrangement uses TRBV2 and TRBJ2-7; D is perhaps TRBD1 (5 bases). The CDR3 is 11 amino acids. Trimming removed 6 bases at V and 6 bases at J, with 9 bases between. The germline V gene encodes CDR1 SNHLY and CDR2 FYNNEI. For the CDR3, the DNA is TGTGCCAGCAGGCAGGGTGCCGAGCAGTACTTC. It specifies CASRQGAEQYF.

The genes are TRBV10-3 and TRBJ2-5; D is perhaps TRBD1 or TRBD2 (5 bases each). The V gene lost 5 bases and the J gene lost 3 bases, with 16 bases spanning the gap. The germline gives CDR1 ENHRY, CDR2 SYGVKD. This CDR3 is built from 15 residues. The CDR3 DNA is TGTGCCATCAGTTTAGCTGGGGGAAACAAAGAGACCCAGTACTTC. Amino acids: CAISLAGGNKETQYF.

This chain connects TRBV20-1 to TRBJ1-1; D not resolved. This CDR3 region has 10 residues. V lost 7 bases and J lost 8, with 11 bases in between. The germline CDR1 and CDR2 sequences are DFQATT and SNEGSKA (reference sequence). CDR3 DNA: TGCAGTGGGGGTTCCAGGGAAGCTTTCTTT. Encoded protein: CSGGSREAFF.

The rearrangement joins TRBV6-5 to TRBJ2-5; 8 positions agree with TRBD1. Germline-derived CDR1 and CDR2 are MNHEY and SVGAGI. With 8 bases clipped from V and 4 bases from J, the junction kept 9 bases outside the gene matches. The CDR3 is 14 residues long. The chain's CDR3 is CASSGGTGGETQYF. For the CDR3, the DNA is TGTGCCAGCTCTGGTGGGACAGGCGGAGAGACCCAGTACTTC.

Written as DNA, the CDR3 is TGCGCCAGCAGCTTGAATAGAAAGGGCACTGAAGCTTTCTTT. As protein: CASSLNRKGTEAFF. The V call is TRBV5-1, the J call TRBJ1-1; unclear D gene. Germline lookup yields CDR1 SGHRS and CDR2 YFSETQ. CDR3 length equals 14 residues. The V gene lost 1 base and the J gene lost 4 bases, with 11 bases spanning the gap.

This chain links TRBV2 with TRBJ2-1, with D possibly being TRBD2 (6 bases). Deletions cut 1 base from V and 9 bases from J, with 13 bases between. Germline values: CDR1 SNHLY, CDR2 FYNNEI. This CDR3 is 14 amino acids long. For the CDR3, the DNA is TGTGCCAGCAGTGAAGGGTCAAGGGGAGGTGAGCAGTTCTTC. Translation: CASSEGSRGGEQFF.

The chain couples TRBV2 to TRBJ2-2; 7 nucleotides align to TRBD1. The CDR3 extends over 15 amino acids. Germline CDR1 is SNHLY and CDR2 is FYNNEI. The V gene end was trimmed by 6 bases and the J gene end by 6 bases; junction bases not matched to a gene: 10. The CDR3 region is CASRGYRDRAGELFF. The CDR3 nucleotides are TGTGCCAGCAGGGGTTACCGAGACAGGGCCGGGGAGCTGTTTTTT. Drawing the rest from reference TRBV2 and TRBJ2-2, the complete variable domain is EPEVTQTPSHQVTQMGQEVILRCVPISNHLYFYWYRQILGQKVEFLVSFYNNEISEKSEIFDDQFSVERPDGSNFTLKIRSTKLEDSAMYFCASRGYRDRAGELFFGEGSRLTVL.

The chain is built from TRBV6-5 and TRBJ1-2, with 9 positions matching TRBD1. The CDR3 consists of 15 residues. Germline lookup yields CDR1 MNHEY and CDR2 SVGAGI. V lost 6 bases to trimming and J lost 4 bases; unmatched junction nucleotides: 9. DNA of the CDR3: TGTGCCAGCAGCTTACAGGGGGCGTCAGCCTATGGCTACACCTTC. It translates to CASSLQGASAYGYTF.

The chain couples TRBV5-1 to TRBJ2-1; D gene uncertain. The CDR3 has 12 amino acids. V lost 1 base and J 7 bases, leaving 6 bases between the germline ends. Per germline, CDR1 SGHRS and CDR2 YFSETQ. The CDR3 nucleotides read TGCGCCAGCAGCTTGTCCGGAAATGAGCAGTTCTTC. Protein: CASSLSGNEQFF.

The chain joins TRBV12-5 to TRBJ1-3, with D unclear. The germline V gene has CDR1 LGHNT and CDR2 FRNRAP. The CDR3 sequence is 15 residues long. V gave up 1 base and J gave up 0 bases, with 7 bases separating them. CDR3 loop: CASGLGTNSGNTIYF. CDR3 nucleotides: TGTGCTAGTGGTTTGGGGACTAACTCTGGAAACACCATATATTTT.